This T cell receptor beta chain was sequenced for a study of CD8+CD57+ T cells in acquired aplastic anemia. Patients chosen for sequencing had shown CD8+CD57+ cell expansion by flow cytometry. Patients had received no therapy at the time of blood sampling. Profiling of TCR beta VDJ combinations and CDR3 sequences used genomic DNA as template. TCRdb reprocessed the reads with MiXCR, giving one entry per CDR3 protein. The repertoire consists of some 160,000 distinct CDR3 sequences, with 40% to 60% occurring once and the leading ten covering about 30%. There are 14 residues in the CDR3. Per the germline V gene, CDR1 is LNHDA and CDR2 is SQIVND (reference sequence). To note about this clonotype: An end of the junction differs from the germline gene, which may be a read error.

The sequenced sample was sorted CD4+, CD8+, or CD8+CD57+ T cells (not recorded which) from PBMCs. This receptor was obtained from a human donor with aplastic anemia. V and J are TRBV19 and TRBJ2-1, with 10 bases fitting TRBD2. Written as DNA, the CDR3 is TGTGCCAGTAGTATAAGCGGGGGGGAGTATGAGCAGTTATTC. This translates into CASSISGGEYEQLF.